This T cell receptor (beta chain) was sequenced for a study of human T cells and chemical hapten exposure. This clonotype was counted only a few times. What the library attached to individual cDNA molecules were unique molecular identifiers. TCRdb ran MiXCR on the RACE reads and lists one entry per CDR3 protein. The profile covers more than 75,000 distinct CDR3 sequences, with 8% to 10% appearing a single time and 3.6% taken by the ten largest. The CDR3 runs to 18 residues. J was trimmed by 8 bases and V by 5 bases; bases with no gene match: 15. Time point of the sample: pre-sensitization, week 0. This sample's treatment: therapeutic diphenylcyclopropenone sensitization with weekly scalp DPC. Donors, patients with alopecia ranging from 18 to 70 years old and judged suitable for DPC, provided samples. Extraction of total RNA was performed on unfractionated whole blood.

Source: whole blood, taken in connection with sensitization to the hapten diphenylcyclopropenone (DPC). The sequence derives from a middle-aged woman with alopecia areata. Some clones in this sample may be carry-over from other donors' samples. The chain recombines TRBV12-3 or TRBV12-4 with TRBJ2-4; 13 bases agree with TRBD2. The CDR3 is CASSLARRLAGGTDIQYF. Here the CDR3 DNA reads TGTGCCAGCAGTCTCGCTCGGAGACTAGCGGGGGGCACGGACATTCAGTACTTC.